The next 6 T cell receptor beta chains were all read from a single sample in a study of control samples from healthy donors and cancer patients. The protocol was immunoSEQ multiplex PCR, while the TCRdb copy is restricted to in-frame clones and leaves out a portion. The data show about 150,000 clones, approximately 94% seen once. Sequencing input: blood. The source of these receptors is a man aged 18 to 30 in good health.

This chain connects TRBV1 to TRBJ1-3. TRBV1 has pseudogene status. The CDR3 extends over 16 amino acids. The CDR3 reads CTSRAPPRDSGNTIYF. The DNA for the CDR3 is TGCACCAGCAGGGCGCCCCCTAGGGACTCTGGAAACACCATATATTTT.

The gene calls are TRBV5-4 and TRBJ2-7; tentative D call: TRBD1 (7 bases). Trimming shortened V by 4 bases and J by 3 bases, and 20 bases separated the two germline ends. The CDR3 has 16 residues. Germline V gives CDR1 SGHNT, CDR2 YYREEE (reference sequence). The CDR3 reads CASSPGAAGGIYEQYF. The CDR3 nucleotides are TGTGCCAGCAGCCCCGGAGCGGCAGGGGGGATCTACGAGCAGTACTTC.

The chain links TRBV14 to TRBJ1-1; 7 nucleotides match TRBD1. Germline CDR1 is SGHDN and CDR2 is FVKESK. CDR3 length equals 14 residues. With V trimmed by 7 bases and J by 1 base, 6 bases remained unmatched. The CDR3 nucleotides read TGTGCCAGCACCCAGGGACAGACGAACACTGAAGCTTTCTTT. Protein product: CASTQGQTNTEAFF.

The chain couples TRBV29-1 to TRBJ1-2; D remains ambiguous. Germline values: CDR1 SQVTM, CDR2 ANQGSEA. The CDR3 totals 10 residues. V lost 3 bases and J lost 4, with 3 bases in between. The chain's CDR3 is CSVDGYGYTF. The CDR3 DNA reads TGCAGCGTTGATGGCTATGGCTACACCTTC.

The V call is TRBV7-9, the J call TRBJ2-7; D is possibly TRBD2 (5 bases). V dropped 3 bases and J dropped 7 bases, with 10 bases sitting between them. The V gene's germline CDR1 is SEHNR and CDR2 FQNEAQ (reference sequence). The CDR3 runs to 12 residues. The CDR3 is CASSLGDREQYF. CDR3 nucleotide sequence: TGTGCCAGCAGCTTGGGAGATAGGGAGCAGTACTTC.

V gene TRBV4-1 combines with J gene TRBJ1-1, with D possibly being TRBD1 (6 bases). V was cut by 4 bases and J by 4 bases, with 13 bases left in between. CDR1 and CDR2 from the germline V gene are MGHRA and YSYEKL. This CDR3 has 14 residues. This CDR3 is CASSPGVVGTEAFF. CDR3 DNA sequence: TGCGCCAGCAGCCCAGGGGTCGTGGGCACTGAAGCTTTCTTT.